The rows below give T cell receptor beta chains drawn from one sample of a study of blood T cell repertoires in COVID-19. The data were produced by immunoSEQ multiplex PCR, yet TCRdb's version contains in-frame clones alone and is incomplete. The table has over 150,000 clones, roughly four fifths seen once. The sample consisted of peripheral blood. The source is an older woman with COVID-19, enrolled during active disease. Both conserved end residues are part of each CDR3. D genes are given only for firm matches. Some rows have no size entry. The others give once, few or many, or a class for an expanded clone.

cdr3_nt	cdr3_aa	clone_size	d_call	v_call	j_call
TGCGCCAGCAGCTTGGGAGGGTCAGAGACCCAGTACTTC	CASSLGGSETQYF	NA	NA	TRBV5-1	TRBJ2-5
TGTGCCAGCAGCCAGACAGGGGAGGAGAGGCATTCACCCCTCCACTTT	CASSQTGEERHSPLHF	NA	TRBD1	TRBV11-2	TRBJ1-6
TGTGCTAGCAGCTCAGGGCTAGCGGGAGTGGCAGATACGCAGTATTTT	CASSSGLAGVADTQYF	NA	TRBD2	TRBV7-7	TRBJ2-3
TGTGCCAGTAGGGACAGGGGGTATGGAAACACCATATATTTT	CASRDRGYGNTIYF	NA	TRBD1	TRBV19	TRBJ1-3
TGTGCCAGCAGCCAGACAGGGAGGTCGCAGTACTTC	CASSQTGRSQYF	NA	NA	TRBV14	TRBJ2-7
TGTGCCAGCAGCTTCGGACAGGGGGCCACTGAAGCTTTCTTT	CASSFGQGATEAFF	NA	TRBD1	TRBV11-1	TRBJ1-1
TGTGCCAGCAGTCGACTAGCGGGAGGGCCGGCTAATACGCAGTATTTT	CASSRLAGGPANTQYF	NA	TRBD2	TRBV6-4	TRBJ2-3
TGTGCCATCAGTGAGGACTCCCGAAACTTAAATGAAAAACTGTTTTTT	CAISEDSRNLNEKLFF	NA	NA	TRBV10-3	TRBJ1-4
TGTGCCACCAGTTTCACCGGGACAGGGTACAATGAGCAGTTCTTC	CATSFTGTGYNEQFF	NA	TRBD1	TRBV24-1	TRBJ2-1
TGTGCCAGCAGCTCTCAGGGGGCCCCACAGTTCTTC	CASSSQGAPQFF	NA	TRBD1	TRBV5-4	TRBJ2-1
TGTGCCAGCACCCCCGGGGGCACCGGGGAGCTGTTTTTT	CASTPGGTGELFF	NA	NA	TRBV6-6	TRBJ2-2
TGTGCCTGGGATTCCGGGACTAGCGGTCCCGGCACAGATACGCAGTATTTT	CAWDSGTSGPGTDTQYF	NA	TRBD2	TRBV30	TRBJ2-3
TGTGCCAGCAGTGACGAGTTAGGAGATGAGCAGTTCTTC	CASSDELGDEQFF	NA	NA	TRBV6-4	TRBJ2-1
TGTGCCAGCAGCTTAGGGAGGGAGATTGTGAATGGCTACACCTTC	CASSLGREIVNGYTF	few	NA	TRBV7-2	TRBJ1-2
TGCAGCGTTGAGGGTCTAGCGGGAGGGCCAACAGATACGCAGTATTTT	CSVEGLAGGPTDTQYF	NA	TRBD2	TRBV29-1	TRBJ2-3
TGTGCCAGCAGTGCGGAGGAGAACACTGAAGCTTTCTTT	CASSAEENTEAFF	NA	NA	TRBV6-4	TRBJ1-1
TGCAGCGTTGTCCCGACAGCAACTATTTCGAACACTGAAGCTTTCTTT	CSVVPTATISNTEAFF	NA	NA	TRBV29-1	TRBJ1-1
TGTGCCACCAGTGACTCGCCCGGGACAGGGAACACTGAAGCTTTCTTT	CATSDSPGTGNTEAFF	few	TRBD1	TRBV24-1	TRBJ1-1
TGTGCCAGTAGTCAGGGGACAGGAGGAAACACTGAAGCTTTCTTT	CASSQGTGGNTEAFF	NA	TRBD1	TRBV19	TRBJ1-1
TGTGCCAGCAGCCCACAGGGGGCGAGGCAGCCCCAGCATTTT	CASSPQGARQPQHF	medium-sized	TRBD1	TRBV9	TRBJ1-5